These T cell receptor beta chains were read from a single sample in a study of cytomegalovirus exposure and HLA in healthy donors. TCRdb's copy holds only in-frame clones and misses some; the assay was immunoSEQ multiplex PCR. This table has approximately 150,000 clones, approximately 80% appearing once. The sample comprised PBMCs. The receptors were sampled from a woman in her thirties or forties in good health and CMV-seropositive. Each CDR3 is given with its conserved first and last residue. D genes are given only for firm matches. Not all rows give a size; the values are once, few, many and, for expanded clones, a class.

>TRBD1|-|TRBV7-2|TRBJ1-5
CASSLGQGGQPQHF
TGTGCCAGCAGCTTGGGACAGGGCGGTCAGCCCCAGCATTTT
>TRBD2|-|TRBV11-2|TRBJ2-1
CASNYVAGDVNEQFF
TGTGCCAGCAACTATGTAGCGGGGGATGTAAATGAGCAGTTCTTC
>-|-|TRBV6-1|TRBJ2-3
CASIREMLDTQYF
TGTGCCAGCATACGGGAGATGTTGGATACGCAGTATTTT
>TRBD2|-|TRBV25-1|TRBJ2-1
CASSESRLAASYNEQFF
TGTGCCAGCAGTGAATCTCGGCTAGCGGCCTCCTACAATGAGCAGTTCTTC
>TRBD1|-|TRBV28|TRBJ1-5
CASSLAGTGFQPQHF
TGTGCCAGCAGTTTAGCCGGGACAGGGTTTCAGCCCCAGCATTTT
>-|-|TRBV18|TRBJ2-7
CASSPPMIEGEQYF
TGTGCCAGCTCACCTCCAATGATAGAGGGCGAGCAGTACTTC
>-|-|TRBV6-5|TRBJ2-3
CASIKLDTQYF
TGTGCCAGCATCAAACTAGATACGCAGTATTTT
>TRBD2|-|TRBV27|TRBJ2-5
CASSLGASGVYQETQYF
TGTGCCAGCAGTTTAGGGGCTAGCGGGGTCTACCAAGAGACCCAGTACTTC
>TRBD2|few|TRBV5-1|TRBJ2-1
CASSLGVAGGGAYNEQFF
TGCGCCAGCAGCTTGGGAGTGGCGGGAGGGGGGGCCTACAATGAGCAGTTCTTC
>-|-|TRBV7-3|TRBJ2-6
CASSAQEGRANVLTF
TGTGCCAGCAGCGCCCAAGAGGGTAGGGCCAACGTCCTGACTTTC
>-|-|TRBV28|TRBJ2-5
CASSLGQLETQYF
TGTGCCAGCAGTTTAGGACAGTTAGAGACCCAGTACTTC
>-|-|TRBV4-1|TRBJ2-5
CASSQVVGGLPQETQYF
TGCGCCAGCAGCCAAGTTGTCGGGGGTTTGCCCCAAGAGACCCAGTACTTC
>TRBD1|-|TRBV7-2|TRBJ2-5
CASSRTGAQETQYF
TGTGCCAGCAGCCGAACAGGGGCCCAAGAGACCCAGTACTTC
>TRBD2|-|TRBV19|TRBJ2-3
CASSMASGRYTDTQYF
TGTGCCAGTAGTATGGCTAGCGGGAGGTACACAGATACGCAGTATTTT
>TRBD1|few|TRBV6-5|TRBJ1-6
CASSAEQGANSPLHF
TGTGCCAGCAGTGCCGAACAGGGGGCGAATTCACCCCTCCACTTT
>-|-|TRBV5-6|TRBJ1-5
CASSLAAGISNQPQHF
TGTGCCAGCAGCTTGGCGGCGGGCATTAGCAATCAGCCCCAGCATTTT
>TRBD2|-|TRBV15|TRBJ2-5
CATSRGSGTETQYF
TGTGCCACCAGCAGAGGTAGCGGGACCGAGACCCAGTACTTC
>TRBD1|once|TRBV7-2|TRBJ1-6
CASSPAGGLNSPLHF
TGTGCCAGCAGCCCGGCAGGGGGCCTTAATTCACCCCTCCACTTT
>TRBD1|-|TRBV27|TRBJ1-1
CASSFRAGGVDEAFF
TGTGCCAGCAGTTTTCGGGCAGGGGGTGTCGATGAAGCTTTCTTT
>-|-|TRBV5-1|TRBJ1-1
CASSTNGVGPMNTEAFF
TGCGCCAGCAGCACAAACGGGGTCGGCCCGATGAACACTGAAGCTTTCTTT
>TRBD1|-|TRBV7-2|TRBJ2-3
CASSSEGQFTDTQYF
TGTGCCAGCAGCTCAGAGGGACAGTTCACAGATACGCAGTATTTT
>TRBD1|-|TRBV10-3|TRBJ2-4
CATQPDRVQSELAKNIQYF
TGTGCCACTCAACCGGACAGGGTCCAGTCCGAATTAGCCAAAAACATTCAGTACTTC
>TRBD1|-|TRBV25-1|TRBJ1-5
CAIMTGRNQPQHF
TGTGCCATCATGACAGGGCGCAATCAGCCCCAGCATTTT
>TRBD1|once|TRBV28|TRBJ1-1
CASSSKGAPETFF
TGTGCCAGCAGTTCCAAGGGGGCGCCCGAAACTTTCTTT
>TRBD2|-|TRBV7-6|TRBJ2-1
CASSRLAGTGDEQFF
TGTGCCAGCAGCCGACTAGCGGGAACCGGGGATGAGCAGTTCTTC
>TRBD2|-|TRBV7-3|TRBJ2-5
CASSRGLDETQYF
TGTGCCAGCAGCAGGGGACTAGACGAGACCCAGTACTTC
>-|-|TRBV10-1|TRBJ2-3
CASRRRLGTDTQYF
TGCGCCAGCAGGCGACGACTAGGGACGGATACGCAGTATTTT
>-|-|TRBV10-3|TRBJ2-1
CAIYNPGGYNEQFF
TGTGCCATCTACAATCCCGGGGGCTACAATGAGCAGTTCTTC
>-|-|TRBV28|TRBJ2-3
CASSPGSSQQYF
TGTGCCAGCAGTCCCGGGAGCAGTCAGCAGTATTTT
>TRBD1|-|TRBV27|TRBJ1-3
CASSSGTGSGNTIYF
TGTGCCAGCAGTTCCGGGACAGGGTCTGGAAACACCATATATTTT
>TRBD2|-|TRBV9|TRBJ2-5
CASSVSDLDLSGRSETQYF
TGTGCCAGCAGCGTCTCGGACCTGGACCTTAGCGGGAGAAGTGAGACCCAGTACTTC
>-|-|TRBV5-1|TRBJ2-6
CASSLGQGAGANVLTF
TGCGCCAGCAGCTTGGGGCAGGGTGCTGGGGCCAACGTCCTGACTTTC
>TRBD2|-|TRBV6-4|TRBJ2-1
CASSDNGRVHEQFF
TGTGCCAGCAGTGATAACGGGAGGGTCCATGAGCAGTTCTTC
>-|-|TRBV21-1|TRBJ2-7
CASSKTSRGSYEQYF
TGTGCCAGCAGCAAAACGAGCAGGGGAAGCTACGAGCAGTACTTC
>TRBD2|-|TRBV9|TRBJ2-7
CASSQGLTSGTYEQYF
TGTGCCAGCAGCCAGGGATTAACTAGCGGAACCTACGAGCAGTACTTC
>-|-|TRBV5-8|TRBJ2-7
CASSLAPGRTYEQYF
TGTGCCAGCAGCTTGGCCCCAGGTCGAACCTACGAGCAGTACTTC
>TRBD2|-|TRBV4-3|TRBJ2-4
CASSLRSGGGNIQYF
TGCGCCAGCAGCCTACGAAGCGGGGGCGGAAACATTCAGTACTTC
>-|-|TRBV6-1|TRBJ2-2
CASRRQPTGELFF
TGTGCCAGCAGACGACAGCCTACCGGGGAGCTGTTTTTT
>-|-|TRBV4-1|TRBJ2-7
CASSQELAPSYEQYF
TGCGCCAGCAGCCAAGAGCTAGCACCCTCCTACGAGCAGTACTTC
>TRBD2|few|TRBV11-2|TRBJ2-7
CASSFGTSGVSSYEQYF
TGTGCCAGCAGCTTCGGGACTAGCGGGGTAAGCTCCTACGAGCAGTACTTC
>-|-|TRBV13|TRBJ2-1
CASRPPAADYNEQFF
TGTGCCAGCAGGCCCCCGGCAGCGGACTACAATGAGCAGTTCTTC
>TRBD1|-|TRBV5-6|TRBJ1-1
CASSSNGQGRWTEAFF
TGTGCCAGCAGCTCAAACGGACAGGGAAGGTGGACTGAAGCTTTCTTT
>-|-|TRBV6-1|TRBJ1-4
CASSEVAGGVWEKLFF
TGTGCCAGCAGTGAGGTCGCGGGGGGGGTTTGGGAAAAACTGTTTTTT
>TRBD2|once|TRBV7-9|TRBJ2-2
CASSPAGLGRTGELFF
TGTGCCAGCAGCCCCGCGGGACTAGGAAGAACCGGGGAGCTGTTTTTT
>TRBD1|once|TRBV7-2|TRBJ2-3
CASSLGVQGYTDTQYF
TGTGCCAGCAGCTTAGGAGTACAGGGGTACACAGATACGCAGTATTTT
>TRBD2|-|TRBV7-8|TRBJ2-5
CASRQELAPQETQYF
TGTGCCAGCAGACAAGAACTAGCGCCCCAAGAGACCCAGTACTTC
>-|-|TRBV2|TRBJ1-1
CASSEQLMNTEAFF
TGTGCCAGCAGTGAACAGTTGATGAACACTGAAGCTTTCTTT
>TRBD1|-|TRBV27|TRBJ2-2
CASSFAGGAGELFF
TGTGCCAGCAGTTTTGCAGGGGGCGCCGGGGAGCTGTTTTTT
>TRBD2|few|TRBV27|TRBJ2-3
CASSLWPSWTSGGLTNTQYF
TGTGCCAGCAGTTTATGGCCAAGCTGGACTAGCGGGGGATTAACTAATACGCAGTATTTT
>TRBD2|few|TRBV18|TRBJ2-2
CASSPRAGVNTGELFF
TGTGCCAGCTCACCACGAGCGGGGGTGAACACCGGGGAGCTGTTTTTT
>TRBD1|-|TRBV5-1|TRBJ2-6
CASSHLQGRGANVLTF
TGCGCCAGCAGCCACCTACAGGGGCGGGGGGCCAACGTCCTGACTTTC
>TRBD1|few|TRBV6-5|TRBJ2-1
CASSYSGTGDYNEQFF
TGTGCCAGCAGTTACTCGGGGACAGGGGACTACAATGAGCAGTTCTTC
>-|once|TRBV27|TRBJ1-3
CASRTAVSGNTIYF
TGTGCCAGCCGGACTGCCGTCTCTGGAAACACCATATATTTT
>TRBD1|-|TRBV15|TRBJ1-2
CATSTGQLNYYGYTF
TGTGCCACCAGTACGGGACAGTTAAACTATTATGGCTACACCTTC
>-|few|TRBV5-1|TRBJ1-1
CASSLAQGLNTEAFF
TGCGCCAGCAGCTTGGCCCAGGGGCTGAACACTGAAGCTTTCTTT